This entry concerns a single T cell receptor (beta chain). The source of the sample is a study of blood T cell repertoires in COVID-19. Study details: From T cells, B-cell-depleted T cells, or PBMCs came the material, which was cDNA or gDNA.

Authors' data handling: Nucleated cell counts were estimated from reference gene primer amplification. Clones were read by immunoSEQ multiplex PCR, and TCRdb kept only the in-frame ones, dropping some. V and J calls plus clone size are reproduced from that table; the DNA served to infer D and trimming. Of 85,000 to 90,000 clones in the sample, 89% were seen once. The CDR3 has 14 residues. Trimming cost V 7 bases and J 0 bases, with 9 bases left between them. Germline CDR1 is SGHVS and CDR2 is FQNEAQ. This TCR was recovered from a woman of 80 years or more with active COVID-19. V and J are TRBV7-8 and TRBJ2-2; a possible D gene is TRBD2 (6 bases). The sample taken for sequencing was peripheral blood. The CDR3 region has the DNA TGTGCCAGCAATAGACTAGCGAACACCGGGGAGCTGTTTTTT. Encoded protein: CASNRLANTGELFF.